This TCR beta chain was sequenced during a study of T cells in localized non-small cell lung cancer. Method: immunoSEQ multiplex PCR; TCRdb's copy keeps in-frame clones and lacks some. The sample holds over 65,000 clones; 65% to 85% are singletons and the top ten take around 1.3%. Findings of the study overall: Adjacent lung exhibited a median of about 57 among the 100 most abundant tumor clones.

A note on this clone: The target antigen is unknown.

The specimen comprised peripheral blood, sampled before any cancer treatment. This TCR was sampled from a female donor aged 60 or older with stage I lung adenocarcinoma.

The CDR3 DNA sequence: TGCGCCAGCAGCTTACAGGCGTCAGGGGGCTACACCTTC. Translation: CASSLQASGGYTF. The chain couples TRBV5-1 to TRBJ1-2; tentative D call: TRBD1 (5 bases). The CDR3 spans 13 residues. Per germline, CDR1 SGHRS and CDR2 YFSETQ. The ends were cut back, 2 bases at V and 8 bases at J, with 13 bases in the middle.